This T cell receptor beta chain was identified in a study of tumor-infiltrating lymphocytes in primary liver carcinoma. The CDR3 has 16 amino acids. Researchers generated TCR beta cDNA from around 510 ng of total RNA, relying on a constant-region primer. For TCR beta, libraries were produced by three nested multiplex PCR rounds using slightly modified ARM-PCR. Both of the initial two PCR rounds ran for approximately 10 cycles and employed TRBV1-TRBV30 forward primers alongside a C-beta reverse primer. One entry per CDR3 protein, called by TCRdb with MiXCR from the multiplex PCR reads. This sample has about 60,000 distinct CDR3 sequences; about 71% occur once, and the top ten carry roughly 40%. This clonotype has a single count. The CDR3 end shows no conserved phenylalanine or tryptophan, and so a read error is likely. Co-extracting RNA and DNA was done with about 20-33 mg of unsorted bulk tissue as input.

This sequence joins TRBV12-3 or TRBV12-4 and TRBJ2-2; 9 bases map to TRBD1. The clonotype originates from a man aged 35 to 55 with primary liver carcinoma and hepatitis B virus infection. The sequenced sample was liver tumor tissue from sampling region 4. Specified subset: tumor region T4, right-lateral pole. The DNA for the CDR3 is TGTGCCAGCAGTTTAAAAGGGACAGGGAACACCAGGGAGCTGTTTTCT. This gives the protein CASSLKGTGNTRELFS.